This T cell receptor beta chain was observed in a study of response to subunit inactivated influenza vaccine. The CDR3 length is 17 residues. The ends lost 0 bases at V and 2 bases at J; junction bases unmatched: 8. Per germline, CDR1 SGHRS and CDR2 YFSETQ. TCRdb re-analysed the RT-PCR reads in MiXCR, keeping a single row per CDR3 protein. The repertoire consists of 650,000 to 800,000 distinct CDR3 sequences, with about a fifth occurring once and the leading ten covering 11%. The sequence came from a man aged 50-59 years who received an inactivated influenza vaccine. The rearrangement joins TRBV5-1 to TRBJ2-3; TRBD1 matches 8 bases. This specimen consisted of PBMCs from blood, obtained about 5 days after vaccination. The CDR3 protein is CASSLAGTGSNTDTQYF. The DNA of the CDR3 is TGCGCCAGCAGCTTGGCTGGGACAGGTTCCAACACAGATACGCAGTATTTT. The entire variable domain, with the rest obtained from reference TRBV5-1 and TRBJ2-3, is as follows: KAGVTQTPRYLIKTRGQQVTLSCSPISGHRSVSWYQQTPGQGLQFLFEYFSETQRNKGNFPGRFSGRQFSNSRSEMNVSTLELGDSALYLCASSLAGTGSNTDTQYFGPGTRLTVL.